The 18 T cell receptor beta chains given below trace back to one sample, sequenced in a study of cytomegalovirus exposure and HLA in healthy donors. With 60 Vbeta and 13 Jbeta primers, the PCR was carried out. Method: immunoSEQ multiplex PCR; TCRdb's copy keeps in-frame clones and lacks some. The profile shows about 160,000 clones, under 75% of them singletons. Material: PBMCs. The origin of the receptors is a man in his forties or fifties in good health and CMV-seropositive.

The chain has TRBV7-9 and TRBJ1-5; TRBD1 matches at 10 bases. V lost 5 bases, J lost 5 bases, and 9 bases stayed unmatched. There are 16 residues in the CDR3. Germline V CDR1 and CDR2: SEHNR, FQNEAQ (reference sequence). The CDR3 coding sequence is TGTGCCAGCAGCCGGACAGGGGGTTACGTGGATCAGCCCCAGCATTTT. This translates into CASSRTGGYVDQPQHF.

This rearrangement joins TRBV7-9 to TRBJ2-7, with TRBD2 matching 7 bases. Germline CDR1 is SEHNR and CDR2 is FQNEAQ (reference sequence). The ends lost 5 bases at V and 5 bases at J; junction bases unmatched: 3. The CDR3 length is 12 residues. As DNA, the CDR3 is TGTGCCAGCAGCGAACGGGGGGACGAGCAGTACTTC. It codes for CASSERGDEQYF. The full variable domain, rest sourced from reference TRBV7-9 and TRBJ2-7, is DTGVSQNPRHKITKRGQNVTFRCDPISEHNRLYWYRQTLGQGPEFLTYFQNEAQLEKSRLLSDRFSAERPKGSFSTLEIQRTEQGDSAMYLCASSERGDEQYFGPGTRLTVT.

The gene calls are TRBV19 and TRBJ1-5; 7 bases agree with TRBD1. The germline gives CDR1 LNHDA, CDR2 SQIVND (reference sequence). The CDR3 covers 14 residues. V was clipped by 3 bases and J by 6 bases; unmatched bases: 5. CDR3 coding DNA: TGTGCCAGTAGTATCGGCAGGGGGAGTCAGCCCCAGCATTTT. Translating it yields CASSIGRGSQPQHF.

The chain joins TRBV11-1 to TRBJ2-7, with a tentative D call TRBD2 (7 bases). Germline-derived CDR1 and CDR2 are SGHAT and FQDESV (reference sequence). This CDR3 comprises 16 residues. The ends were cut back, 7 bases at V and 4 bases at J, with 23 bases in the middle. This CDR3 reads CASTASGRGRTYEQYF. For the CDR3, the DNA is TGTGCCAGCACCGCCTCGGGGCGGGGGCGGACATACGAGCAGTACTTC.

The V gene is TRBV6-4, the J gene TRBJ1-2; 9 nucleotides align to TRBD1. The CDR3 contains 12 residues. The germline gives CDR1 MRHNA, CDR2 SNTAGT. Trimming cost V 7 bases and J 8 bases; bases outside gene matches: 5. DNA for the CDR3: TGTGCCAGCATGGGAACAGGGGGCGGCTACACCTTC. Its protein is CASMGTGGGYTF.

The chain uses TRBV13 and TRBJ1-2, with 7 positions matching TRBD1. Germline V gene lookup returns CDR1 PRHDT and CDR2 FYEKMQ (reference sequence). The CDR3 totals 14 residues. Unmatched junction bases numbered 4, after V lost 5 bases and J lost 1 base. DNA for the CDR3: TGTGCCAGCAGCAGACGACAGGGTAACTATGGCTACACCTTC. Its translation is CASSRRQGNYGYTF.

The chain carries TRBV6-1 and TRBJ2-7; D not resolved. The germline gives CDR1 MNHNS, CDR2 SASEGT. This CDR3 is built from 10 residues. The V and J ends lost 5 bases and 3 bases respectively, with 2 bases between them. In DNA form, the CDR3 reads TGTGCCAGCAGTCTCTACGAGCAGTACTTC. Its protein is CASSLYEQYF.

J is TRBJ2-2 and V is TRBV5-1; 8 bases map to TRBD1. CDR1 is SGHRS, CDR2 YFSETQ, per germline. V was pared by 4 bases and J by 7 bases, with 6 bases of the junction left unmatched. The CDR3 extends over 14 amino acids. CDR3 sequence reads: CASSPGQGHGELFF. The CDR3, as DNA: TGCGCCAGCAGCCCTGGACAGGGCCACGGGGAGCTGTTTTTT. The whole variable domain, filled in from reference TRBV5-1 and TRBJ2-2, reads KAGVTQTPRYLIKTRGQQVTLSCSPISGHRSVSWYQQTPGQGLQFLFEYFSETQRNKGNFPGRFSGRQFSNSRSEMNVSTLELGDSALYLCASSPGQGHGELFFGEGSRLTVL.

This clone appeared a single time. The CDR3: CASTYPGRQGHGYTF. CDR3 coding DNA: TGTGCCAGCACCTACCCCGGGCGGCAGGGTCATGGCTACACCTTC. This sequence joins TRBV7-2 and TRBJ1-2, with D possibly TRBD1 on 5 matching bases. With 7 bases removed from V and 6 bases from J, the gap between germline ends came to 21 bases. Germline CDR1 reads SGHTA; CDR2 reads FQGNSA. The CDR3 has 15 residues.

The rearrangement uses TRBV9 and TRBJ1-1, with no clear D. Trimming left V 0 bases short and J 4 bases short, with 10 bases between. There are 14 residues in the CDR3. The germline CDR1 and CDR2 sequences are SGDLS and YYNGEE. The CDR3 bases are TGTGCCAGCAGCGTAGGGTGGCAGGCCACTGAAGCTTTCTTT. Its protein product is CASSVGWQATEAFF.

CDR3 amino acids: CASGRSGALLGYTF. Here the CDR3 DNA reads TGTGCCAGCGGTCGGAGTGGGGCTTTGCTAGGCTACACCTTC. V and J are TRBV11-2 and TRBJ1-2, with TRBD1 as a possible D gene (5 bases). CDR1 is SGHAT and CDR2 is FQNNGV in the germline V gene. V was cut by 8 bases and J by 8 bases, with 21 bases left in between. There are 14 residues in the CDR3.

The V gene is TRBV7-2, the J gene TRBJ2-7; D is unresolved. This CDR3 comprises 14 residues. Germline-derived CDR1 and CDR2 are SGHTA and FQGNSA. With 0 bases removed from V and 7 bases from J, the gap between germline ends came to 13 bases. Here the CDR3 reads CASSLASFQREQYF. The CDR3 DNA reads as TGTGCCAGCAGCTTAGCTTCCTTCCAGAGGGAGCAGTACTTC.

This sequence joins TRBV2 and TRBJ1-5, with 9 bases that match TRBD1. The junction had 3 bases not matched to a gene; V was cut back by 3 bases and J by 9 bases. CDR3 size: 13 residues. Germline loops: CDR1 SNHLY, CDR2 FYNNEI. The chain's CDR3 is CASSEGQGGPQHF. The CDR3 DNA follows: TGTGCCAGCAGTGAGGGACAGGGAGGGCCCCAGCATTTT.

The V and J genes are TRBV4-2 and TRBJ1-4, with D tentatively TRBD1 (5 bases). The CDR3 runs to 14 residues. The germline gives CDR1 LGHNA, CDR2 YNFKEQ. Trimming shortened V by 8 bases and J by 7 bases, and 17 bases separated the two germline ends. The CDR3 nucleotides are TGTGCCAGCCGCTGGGGGGAGAGGAGTGAAAAACTGTTTTTT. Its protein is CASRWGERSEKLFF.

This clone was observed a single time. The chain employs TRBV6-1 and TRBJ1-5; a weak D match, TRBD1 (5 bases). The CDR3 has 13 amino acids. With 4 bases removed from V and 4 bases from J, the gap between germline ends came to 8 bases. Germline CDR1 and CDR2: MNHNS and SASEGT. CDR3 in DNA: TGTGCCAGCAGTGGACAGCTAAATCAGCCCCAGCATTTT. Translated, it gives CASSGQLNQPQHF.

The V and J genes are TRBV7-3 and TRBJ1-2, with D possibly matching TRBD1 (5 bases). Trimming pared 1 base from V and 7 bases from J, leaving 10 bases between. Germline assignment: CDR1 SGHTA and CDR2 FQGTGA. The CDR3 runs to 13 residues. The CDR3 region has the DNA TGTGCCAGCAGCTTAAATGGGGGAGGTGGCTACACCTTC. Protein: CASSLNGGGGYTF.

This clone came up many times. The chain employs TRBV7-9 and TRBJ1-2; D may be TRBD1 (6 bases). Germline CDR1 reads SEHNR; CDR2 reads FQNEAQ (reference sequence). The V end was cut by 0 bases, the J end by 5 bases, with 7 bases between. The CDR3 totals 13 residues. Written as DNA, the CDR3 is TGTGCCAGCAGCTTAGCACAGGGTTATGGCTACACCTTC. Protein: CASSLAQGYGYTF.

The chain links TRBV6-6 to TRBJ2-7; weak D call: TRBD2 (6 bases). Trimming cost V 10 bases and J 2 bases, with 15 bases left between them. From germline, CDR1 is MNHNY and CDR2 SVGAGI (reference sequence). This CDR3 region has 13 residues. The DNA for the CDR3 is TGTGCCACTTACGGGACTGCCCCCTACGAGCAGTACTTC. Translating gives CATYGTAPYEQYF.